These 6 T cell receptor beta chains share one sample of origin, sequenced in a study of blood T cell repertoires in COVID-19. TCRdb's table, derived via immunoSEQ multiplex PCR, lists solely in-frame clones and lacks some. Of hundreds of thousands of clones listed, roughly 86% are singletons. Specimen: PBMCs or T cells enriched from blood (not recorded which). The source is a woman aged 45-65 years who had recovered from COVID-19.

The rearrangement joins TRBV27 to TRBJ2-1; 7 bases are shared with TRBD1. Germline CDR1 reads MNHEY; CDR2 reads SMNVEV (reference sequence). The CDR3 totals 14 residues. The trim removed 6 bases at V and 7 bases at J, leaving 9 bases unmatched. CDR3 loop: CASSFDRVSNEQFF. The CDR3 DNA sequence: TGTGCCAGCAGCTTCGACAGGGTTAGTAATGAGCAGTTCTTC.

This clone was seen only a few times. This chain joins TRBV30 and TRBJ1-6; D might be TRBD1 (5 bases). The V end was cut by 4 bases, the J end by 8 bases, with 12 bases between. The CDR3 loop spans 13 amino acids. Germline CDR1 is GTSNPN and CDR2 is SVGIG (reference sequence). The CDR3 sequence: CAWTQGPDSPLHF. The DNA for the CDR3 is TGTGCCTGGACTCAGGGTCCAGATTCACCCCTCCACTTT. Full variable domain (remainder filled in from reference TRBV30 and TRBJ1-6): SQTIHQWPATLVQPVGSPLSLECTVEGTSNPNLYWYRQAAGRGLQLLFYSVGIGQISSEVPQNLSASRPQDRQFILSSKKLLLSDSGFYLCAWTQGPDSPLHFGNGTRLTVT.

The V call is TRBV6-5, the J call TRBJ2-2; TRBD2 agrees at 7 bases. The CDR3 is 15 residues long. Germline CDR1 and CDR2: MNHEY and SVGAGI. The V segment lost 6 bases and the J segment 2 bases; nucleotides outside the gene matches: 6. This CDR3 is CASRAGTTNTGELFF. CDR3 DNA sequence: TGTGCCAGCAGGGCCGGGACTACCAACACCGGGGAGCTGTTTTTT.

The V gene is TRBV6-5, the J gene TRBJ2-7, with a weak D call TRBD2 (6 bases). The CDR3 length is 14 residues. Germline CDR1 is MNHEY and CDR2 is SVGAGI. Trimming stripped 5 bases from V and 3 bases from J, with 14 bases between. CDR3 amino acids: CASSNPEGGYEQYF. In nucleotides, the CDR3 is TGTGCCAGCAGTAATCCGGAGGGAGGCTACGAGCAGTACTTC.

The chain carries TRBV6-5 and TRBJ2-7, with 8 nucleotides matching TRBD1. The germline CDR1 and CDR2 sequences are MNHEY and SVGAGI. With 0 bases clipped from V and 2 bases from J, the junction kept 3 bases outside the gene matches. The CDR3 runs to 15 residues. The CDR3 DNA reads TGTGCCAGCAGTTACTCGGGGACAGGACCCTACGAGCAGTACTTC. Protein: CASSYSGTGPYEQYF.

A word on this clone: The germline gene is not matched at one end of the junction; a read error may be the cause. The chain links TRBV7-7 to TRBJ2-1; perhaps TRBD2 as D (6 bases). Germline CDR1 and CDR2: SSHAT and FNYEAQ (reference sequence). This CDR3 comprises 15 residues. CDR3 amino acids: CASSLDGRIGNEQFF. In DNA, the CDR3 is TGTGCTAGCAGCTTAGACGGGAGAATAGGCAATGAGCAGTTCTTC.